These 23 T cell receptor beta chains share one sample of origin, sequenced in a study of identical twins. Via MiXCR, TCRdb re-called the 5' RACE reads, giving one row per CDR3 protein. The profile shows about 720,000 distinct CDR3 sequences, 15% to 20% of them singletons. These data were also reused for a study on T cells expressing NK-cell markers.

Sequences were obtained from PBMCs. All receptors come from a woman younger than 30 in good health.

DNA for the CDR3: TGTGCCAGCAGCTTAAGCGTGGGACCATTATACAATGAGCAGTTCTTC. As protein: CASSLSVGPLYNEQFF. This rearrangement joins TRBV7-6 to TRBJ2-1, with D possibly being TRBD1 or TRBD2 (5 bases each). Trimming took off 2 bases at V and 4 bases at J, with 15 bases between the two ends. This CDR3 has 16 residues. Looked up from germline, CDR1 is SGHVS and CDR2 is FNYEAQ.

This clonotype was picked up a small number of times. The genes are TRBV7-2 and TRBJ2-5, with 13 bases matching TRBD2. V shed 4 bases, J shed 5 bases, and the junction held 4 bases outside the gene matches. CDR1 SGHTA and CDR2 FQGNSA come from the germline V gene. The CDR3 contains 15 residues. The CDR3 nucleotides are TGTGCCAGCAGCTCGGGGACTAGCGGGGCGGAGACCCAGTACTTC. Translation: CASSSGTSGAETQYF. Together with reference TRBV7-2 and TRBJ2-5, the CDR3 gives the full variable domain: GAGVSQSPSNKVTEKGKDVELRCDPISGHTALYWYRQSLGQGLEFLIYFQGNSAPDKSGLPSDRFSAERTGGSVSTLTIQRTQQEDSAVYLCASSSGTSGAETQYFGPGTRLLVL.

V gene TRBV20-1 combines with J gene TRBJ2-1; D is unclear. There are 15 residues in the CDR3. V shed 1 base and J shed 8 bases, with 18 bases lying between them. Germline CDR1 is DFQATT and CDR2 is SNEGSKA (reference sequence). CDR3 region: CSARGKPPTIDEQFF. In DNA form, the CDR3 reads TGCAGTGCTAGAGGAAAGCCCCCCACAATTGATGAGCAGTTCTTC.

The chain couples TRBV7-2 to TRBJ2-7; 7 bases match TRBD2. Germline CDR1 and CDR2: SGHTA and FQGNSA. The trim removed 5 bases at V and 6 bases at J, leaving 10 bases unmatched. The CDR3 runs 14 residues. The DNA for the CDR3 is TGTGCCAGCAGCACTACTAGCGTATGGGGCGAGCAGTACTTC. Protein: CASSTTSVWGEQYF.

This clonotype showed up just a few times. The chain uses TRBV12-3 or TRBV12-4 and TRBJ1-1, with D possibly matching TRBD1 (5 bases). V shed 8 bases and J shed 4 bases, with 20 bases lying between them. The CDR3 covers 15 residues. The CDR3 protein is CASLDGGLGGTEAFF. CDR3 coding DNA: TGTGCCAGCTTAGACGGAGGCCTTGGGGGCACTGAAGCTTTCTTT.

The chain combines TRBV7-2 with TRBJ2-3; D uncertain. The germline V gene has CDR1 SGHTA and CDR2 FQGNSA. The V end was cut by 5 bases, the J end by 0 bases, with 6 bases between. The CDR3 has 13 residues. The CDR3 DNA is TGTACCAGCAGCAAAACTAGCACAGATACGCAGTATTTT. It translates to CTSSKTSTDTQYF.

The V call is TRBV5-1, the J call TRBJ2-5, with no clear D. Germline lookup yields CDR1 SGHRS and CDR2 YFSETQ. The V and J ends lost 7 bases and 4 bases respectively, with 14 bases between them. The CDR3 has 13 residues. The CDR3 is CASVGNGPETQYF. The CDR3 coding sequence is TGCGCCAGCGTGGGGAACGGTCCAGAGACCCAGTACTTC. Complete variable domain (other parts from reference TRBV5-1 and TRBJ2-5): KAGVTQTPRYLIKTRGQQVTLSCSPISGHRSVSWYQQTPGQGLQFLFEYFSETQRNKGNFPGRFSGRQFSNSRSEMNVSTLELGDSALYLCASVGNGPETQYFGPGTRLLVL.

This clonotype has only a few counts. The V and J genes are TRBV7-6 and TRBJ2-7; D is ambiguous. Per germline, CDR1 SGHVS and CDR2 FNYEAQ. The CDR3 contains 13 residues. Trimming removed 1 base from V and 6 bases from J, with 10 bases in between. DNA of the CDR3: TGTGCCAGCAGCTTAGGCCCCACGGGCGAGCAGTACTTC. This sequence encodes CASSLGPTGEQYF.

This clonotype occurred a few times. The genes are TRBV6-2 or TRBV6-3 and TRBJ2-5, with 8 positions matching TRBD1. CDR3 size: 15 residues. Trimming at V came to 5 bases and at J to 2 bases, leaving 7 bases not matched to a gene. Germline loops: CDR1 MNHEY, CDR2 SVGEGT. CDR3 bases: TGTGCCAGCAGTCACACAGGGGGGCGACAAGAGACCCAGTACTTC. Amino acid sequence: CASSHTGGRQETQYF.

This clonotype was seen only a few times. The rearrangement links TRBV7-2 to TRBJ2-5; 10 bases line up with TRBD1. The CDR3 covers 14 residues. Germline V lookup: CDR1 SGHTA, CDR2 FQGNSA. V lost 5 bases, J lost 3 bases, and 3 bases stayed unmatched. The CDR3 nucleotides are TGTGCCAGCAGCCCGGACAGGGGGAAAGAGACCCAGTACTTC. Protein sequence: CASSPDRGKETQYF.

This clonotype occurred a few times. The V call is TRBV4-3, the J call TRBJ2-1; tentatively, D is TRBD1 or TRBD2 (5 bases each). CDR3 size: 13 residues. V shed 0 bases and J shed 10 bases, with 10 bases lying between them. Germline-derived CDR1 and CDR2 are LGHNA and YSLEER. This CDR3 reads CASSQDRGREQFF. The CDR3 coding sequence is TGCGCCAGCAGCCAAGATAGGGGACGGGAGCAGTTCTTC.

This clonotype turned up a few times. The chain joins TRBV5-1 to TRBJ2-1, with TRBD1 matching over 7 bases. CDR1 is SGHRS, CDR2 YFSETQ, per germline. The CDR3 totals 17 residues. V shed 0 bases, J shed 7 bases, and the junction held 13 bases outside the gene matches. The CDR3 is CASSLGWRQGPRNEQFF. In DNA, the CDR3 is TGCGCCAGCAGCTTGGGGTGGAGACAGGGCCCGAGGAATGAGCAGTTCTTC.

Concerning this clonotype itself: Mismatch with germline at one junction end may stem from a read error. The CDR3: CAWSVGHNEQFF. The CDR3 region has the DNA TGTGCCTGGAGTGTAGGGCACAACGAGCAGTTCTTC. This chain connects TRBV30 to TRBJ2-1; no reliable D call. This CDR3 is 12 amino acids long. Germline V lookup: CDR1 GTSNPN, CDR2 SVGIG (reference sequence). The whole variable domain, remainder taken from reference TRBV30 and TRBJ2-1, is SQTIHQWPATLVQPVGSPLSLECTVEGTSNPNLYWYRQAAGRGLQLLFYSVGIGQISSEVPQNLSASRPQDRQFILSSKKLLLSDSGFYLCAWSVGHNEQFFGPGTRLTVL.

The chain is built from TRBV12-3 or TRBV12-4 and TRBJ2-3, with D unclear. This CDR3 region has 13 residues. V was clipped by 2 bases and J by 5 bases, with 8 bases between them. The CDR3 sequence: CASSLIPQDTQYF. CDR3 nucleotide sequence: TGTGCCAGCAGTTTAATTCCGCAAGATACGCAGTATTTT.

This clonotype has ten or more counts. The chain joins TRBV10-3 to TRBJ1-2, with a possible D match to TRBD1 (6 bases). The CDR3 spans 15 residues. The V gene lost 0 bases and the J gene lost 3 bases, with 11 bases spanning the gap. The V gene's germline CDR1 is ENHRY and CDR2 SYGVKD. CDR3 coding DNA: TGTGCCATCAGTGAGTCAAGGACAGTCCACTATGGCTACACCTTC. Translation gives CAISESRTVHYGYTF.

This clonotype has a handful of counts. The rearrangement joins TRBV6-7 to TRBJ2-6; D uncertain. TRBV6-7 is sorted into the ORF group, with uncertain function. V lost 4 bases, J lost 4 bases, and 23 bases lay in between. The CDR3 has 19 residues. Here the CDR3 DNA reads TGTGCCAGCAGTTCCCCTATTTTCGGGCCGAGCCCCGGGGCCAACGTCCTGACTTTC. Translated: CASSSPIFGPSPGANVLTF.

This clonotype has ten or more counts. CDR3 amino acids: CAISESLTYLNTGELFF. The CDR3 nucleotides read TGTGCCATCAGTGAGTCGCTCACCTACTTGAACACCGGGGAGCTGTTTTTT. The chain joins TRBV10-3 to TRBJ2-2; D unclear. Germline assignment: CDR1 ENHRY and CDR2 SYGVKD. The germline V and J ends were trimmed by 0 bases and 1 base, with 12 bases remaining between them. The CDR3 totals 17 residues.

This clonotype was recorded a few times. The chain employs TRBV29-1 and TRBJ2-3; 11 bases align to TRBD1. Germline V CDR1 and CDR2: SQVTM, ANQGSEA. This CDR3 is 13 amino acids long. The V segment lost 5 bases and the J segment 7 bases; nucleotides outside the gene matches: 5. CDR3 region: CSVQDRGRNTQYF. In DNA form, the CDR3 reads TGCAGCGTTCAGGACAGGGGGCGGAATACGCAGTATTTT.

This clonotype was seen at least ten times. The CDR3 bases are TGTGCCAGCAGACCCCCGGGACGGGGATACTACGAGCAGTACTTC. The encoded protein is CASRPPGRGYYEQYF. The chain links TRBV12-3 or TRBV12-4 to TRBJ2-7; the D call may be TRBD1 or TRBD2 (5 bases each). The germline V and J ends were trimmed by 6 bases and 3 bases, with 18 bases remaining between them. The CDR3 contains 15 residues.

V usage is TRBV21-1 and J usage is TRBJ2-1; the table's D call TRBD1 went unverified against the DNA. TRBV21-1 is a recognized pseudogene. This CDR3 is 14 amino acids long. CDR3 in amino acids: CASARQQSYNEQFF. The CDR3 DNA follows: TGTGCCAGTGCCAGACAGCAATCTTACAATGAGCAGTTCTTC.

This clonotype was counted only a few times. The J gene is TRBJ2-1, the V gene TRBV5-1; 9 bases are shared with TRBD2. The ends lost 1 base at V and 9 bases at J; junction bases unmatched: 5. CDR3 length equals 14 residues. Germline lookup yields CDR1 SGHRS and CDR2 YFSETQ. The CDR3 sequence: CASSLTGLAFEQFF. CDR3 DNA sequence: TGCGCCAGCAGCTTGACTGGACTAGCGTTTGAGCAGTTCTTC. Using reference TRBV5-1 and TRBJ2-1 for the parts outside the CDR3, the full variable domain is KAGVTQTPRYLIKTRGQQVTLSCSPISGHRSVSWYQQTPGQGLQFLFEYFSETQRNKGNFPGRFSGRQFSNSRSEMNVSTLELGDSALYLCASSLTGLAFEQFFGPGTRLTVL.

This clonotype was seen a few times. The chain joins TRBV9 to TRBJ2-1, with a possible D match to TRBD2 (6 bases). Germline loops: CDR1 SGDLS, CDR2 YYNGEE. The CDR3 is made up of 12 amino acids. Trimming removed 0 bases at V and 11 bases at J, with 9 bases between. The chain's CDR3 is CASSVGGAKQFF. CDR3 sequence (DNA): TGTGCCAGCAGCGTAGGCGGGGCAAAGCAGTTCTTC.

This chain links TRBV6-5 with TRBJ2-1; no definite D call. Trimming left V 0 bases short and J 7 bases short, with 7 bases between. Germline CDR1 and CDR2: MNHEY and SVGAGI. The CDR3 runs to 13 residues. The chain's CDR3 is CASSYSRGNEQFF. For the CDR3, the DNA is TGTGCCAGCAGTTACTCGCGAGGTAATGAGCAGTTCTTC.